This paragraph reports one T cell receptor (beta chain). The antigen is not known. TCRdb's copy holds only in-frame clones and misses some; the assay was immunoSEQ multiplex PCR. The sample lists approximately 470,000 clones, roughly 80% occurring once. V lost 5 bases to trimming and J lost 8 bases; unmatched junction nucleotides: 6. The germline V gene encodes CDR1 MNHEY and CDR2 SMNVEV (reference sequence). This CDR3 is 14 amino acids long. The source of the sample is a study of shared clonotypes between healthy human individuals. General study results and limits: Owing to a small donor count, the genetic and exposure-history diversity represented was limited.

Sequenced sample: PBMCs. This clonotype was obtained from a middle-aged woman in good health. Some clones in this sample may be carry-over from other donors' samples. The chain employs TRBV27 and TRBJ1-2, with TRBD1 identical over 12 bases. The CDR3 DNA follows: TGTGCCAGCAGTCCGGGACAGGGGGCGCGGGGCTACACCTTC. Encoded protein: CASSPGQGARGYTF.